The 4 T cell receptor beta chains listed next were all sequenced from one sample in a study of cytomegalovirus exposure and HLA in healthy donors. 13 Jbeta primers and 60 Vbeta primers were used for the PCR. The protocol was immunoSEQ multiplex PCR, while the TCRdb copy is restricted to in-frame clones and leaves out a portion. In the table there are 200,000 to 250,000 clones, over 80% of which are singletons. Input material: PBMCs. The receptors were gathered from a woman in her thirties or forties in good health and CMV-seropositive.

CDR3 in DNA: TGTGCCAGCTCACCTGACAGGGCGGGACACTATGGCTACACCTTC. Protein sequence: CASSPDRAGHYGYTF. The V call is TRBV18, the J call TRBJ1-2; 7 nucleotides line up with TRBD1. This CDR3 comprises 15 residues. V gave up 3 bases and J gave up 3 bases; unmatched junction bases: 7. The germline CDR1 and CDR2 sequences are KGHSH and LQKENI.

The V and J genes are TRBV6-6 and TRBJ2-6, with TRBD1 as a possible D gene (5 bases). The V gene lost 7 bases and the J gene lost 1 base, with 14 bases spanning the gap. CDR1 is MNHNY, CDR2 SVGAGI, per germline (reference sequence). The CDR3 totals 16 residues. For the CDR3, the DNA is TGTGCCAGCACCCCCCAGGGTAGGTCTGGGGCCAACGTCCTGACTTTC. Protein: CASTPQGRSGANVLTF.

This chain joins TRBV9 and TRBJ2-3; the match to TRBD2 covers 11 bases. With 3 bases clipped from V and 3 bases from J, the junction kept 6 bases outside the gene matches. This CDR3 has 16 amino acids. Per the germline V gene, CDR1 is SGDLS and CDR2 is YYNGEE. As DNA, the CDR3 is TGTGCCAGCAGCGACGGACTAGCGGGTACGACAGATACGCAGTATTTT. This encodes CASSDGLAGTTDTQYF.

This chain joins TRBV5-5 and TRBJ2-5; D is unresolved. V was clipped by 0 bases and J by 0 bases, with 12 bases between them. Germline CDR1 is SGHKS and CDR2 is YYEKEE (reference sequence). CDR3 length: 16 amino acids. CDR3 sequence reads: CASSLAQSWYQETQYF. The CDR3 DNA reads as TGTGCCAGCAGCTTGGCACAGTCCTGGTACCAAGAGACCCAGTACTTC.